This TCR beta chain emerged from a study of CD8+ T cells in alopecia areata. Collection of lesional scalp punch biopsies and peripheral blood was performed in alopecia areata patients. Sorting of CD4+ and CD8+ T cells was performed on PBMCs. This clone has only a few counts. Germline CDR1 reads SGHVS; CDR2 reads FNYEAQ. The CDR3 contains 15 residues. V shed 5 bases, J shed 5 bases, and the junction held 11 bases outside the gene matches. It was cDNA, reverse transcribed from extracted RNA, that served as the sequencing template. Produced via immunoSEQ multiplex PCR; TCRdb's table is partial and in-frame only. The sample includes 150,000 to 200,000 clones, approximately 70% of them seen just once.

J is TRBJ2-5 and V is TRBV7-6; 7 nucleotides agree with TRBD1. This TCR came from a human donor with alopecia areata. Sequenced material: CD8+ T cells sorted from blood, taken at week 0. The CDR3 nucleotides read TGTGCCAGCAGCCCCCCGGGACAGTTGAGCGAGACCCAGTACTTC. Translated, it gives CASSPPGQLSETQYF.